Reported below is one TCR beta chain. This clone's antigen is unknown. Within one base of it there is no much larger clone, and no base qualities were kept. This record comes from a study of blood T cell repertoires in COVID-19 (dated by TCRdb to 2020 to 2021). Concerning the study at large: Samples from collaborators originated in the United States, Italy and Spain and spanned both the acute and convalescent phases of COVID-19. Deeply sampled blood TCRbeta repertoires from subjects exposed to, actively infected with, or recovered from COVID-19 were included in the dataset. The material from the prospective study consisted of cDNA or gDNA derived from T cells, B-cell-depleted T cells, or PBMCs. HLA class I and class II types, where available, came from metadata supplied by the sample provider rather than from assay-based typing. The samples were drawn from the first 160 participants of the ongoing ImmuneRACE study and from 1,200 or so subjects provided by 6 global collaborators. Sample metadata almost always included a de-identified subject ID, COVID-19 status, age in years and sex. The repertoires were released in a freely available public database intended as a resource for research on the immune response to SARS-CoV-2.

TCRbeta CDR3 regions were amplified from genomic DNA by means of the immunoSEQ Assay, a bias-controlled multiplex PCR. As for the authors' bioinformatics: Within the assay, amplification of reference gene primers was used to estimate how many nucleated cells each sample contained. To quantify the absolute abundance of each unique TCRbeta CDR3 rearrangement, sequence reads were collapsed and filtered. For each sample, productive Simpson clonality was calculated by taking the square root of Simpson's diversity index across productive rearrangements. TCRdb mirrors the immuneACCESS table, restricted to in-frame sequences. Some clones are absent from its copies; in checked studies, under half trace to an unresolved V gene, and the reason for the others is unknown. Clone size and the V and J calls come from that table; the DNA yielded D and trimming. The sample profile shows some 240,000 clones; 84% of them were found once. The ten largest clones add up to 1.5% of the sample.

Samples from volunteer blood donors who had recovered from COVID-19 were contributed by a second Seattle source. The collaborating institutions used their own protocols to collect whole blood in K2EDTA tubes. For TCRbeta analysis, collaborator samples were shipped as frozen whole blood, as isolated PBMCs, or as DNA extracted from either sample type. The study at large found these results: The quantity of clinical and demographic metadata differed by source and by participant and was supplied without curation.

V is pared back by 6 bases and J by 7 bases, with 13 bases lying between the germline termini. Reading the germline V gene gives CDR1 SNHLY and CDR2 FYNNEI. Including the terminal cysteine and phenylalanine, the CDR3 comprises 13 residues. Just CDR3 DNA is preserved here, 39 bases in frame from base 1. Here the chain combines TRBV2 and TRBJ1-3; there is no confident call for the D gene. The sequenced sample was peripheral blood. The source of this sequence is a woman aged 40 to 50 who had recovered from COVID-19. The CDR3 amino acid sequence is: CASRTGMGNTIYF. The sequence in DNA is TGTGCCAGCAGAACCGGGATGGGGAACACCATATATTTT.